This TCR beta chain was observed in a study of regulatory T cells in long-lasting Graves disease. The CDR3 totals 14 residues. Per the germline V gene, CDR1 is SGHRS and CDR2 is YFSETQ. V shed 2 bases, J shed 1 base, and the junction held 1 base outside the gene matches. This clonotype was seen many times. Arm-PCR with iRepertoire HTBI primers amplified the CDR3 regions for these TCR beta libraries. A single record per CDR3 protein comes from TCRdb applying MiXCR to the multiplex PCR reads. The table has around 420,000 distinct CDR3 sequences, approximately 15% seen once. Time point described: newly diagnosed GD, antithyroid drugs for less than 3 months. Construction of the TCR library relied on RNA isolated from PBMCs. Xi'an, China, was home to the endocrinology department that provided patients. A nine-milliliter sample of peripheral blood was drawn into EDTA tubes. These records were also assigned to another study, of T cells in Graves' hyperthyroidism and ophthalmopathy. This second study notes: In the analysis, a 13 V-J model separated ophthalmopathy from stable hyperthyroidism.

Specimen: peripheral blood mononuclear cells (PBMCs), collected at new diagnosis, from a patient treated with antithyroid drugs. The receptor was isolated from a woman in her thirties or forties with Graves disease. The gene calls are TRBV5-1 and TRBJ2-5; 8 nucleotides align to TRBD1. The CDR3 protein is CASSFTGGQETQYF. CDR3 sequence (DNA): TGCGCCAGCAGCTTTACAGGGGGCCAAGAGACCCAGTACTTC.